This T cell receptor beta chain was observed in a study of blood T cell repertoires in COVID-19. Study background: Acute-phase and convalescent COVID-19 samples originated in the United States, Italy and Spain.

The CDR3 extends over 14 amino acids. Trimming cost V 5 bases and J 3 bases; bases outside gene matches: 2. Germline values: CDR1 LNHDA, CDR2 SQIVND (reference sequence). Produced via immunoSEQ multiplex PCR; TCRdb's table is partial and in-frame only. The table has a few hundred thousand clones, approximately 78% seen once; the top ten hold roughly 10%. This clone was seen a handful of times. The sequencing sample was made of peripheral blood. The clonotype was recovered from a woman aged 80 or older with acute or convalescent COVID-19. This chain connects TRBV19 to TRBJ2-7; TRBD2 aligns across 12 bases. This CDR3 reads CASSLTSGSYEQYF. The CDR3 coding sequence is TGTGCCAGTAGTTTGACTAGCGGGAGCTACGAGCAGTACTTC.